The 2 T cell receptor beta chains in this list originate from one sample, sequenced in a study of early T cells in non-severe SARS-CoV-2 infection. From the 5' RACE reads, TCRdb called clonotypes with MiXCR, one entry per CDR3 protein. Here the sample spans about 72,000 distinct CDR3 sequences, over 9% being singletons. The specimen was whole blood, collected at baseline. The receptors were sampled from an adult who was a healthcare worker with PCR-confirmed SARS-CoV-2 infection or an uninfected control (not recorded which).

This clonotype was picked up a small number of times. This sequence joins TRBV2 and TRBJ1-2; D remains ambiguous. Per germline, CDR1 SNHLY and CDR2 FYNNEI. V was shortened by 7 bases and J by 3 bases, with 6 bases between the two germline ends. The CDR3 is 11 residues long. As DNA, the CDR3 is TGTGCCAGCAATCCAGACTATGGCTACACCTTC. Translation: CASNPDYGYTF.

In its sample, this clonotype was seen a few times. The CDR3 here is CASSPTTGGNSPLHF. The CDR3 bases are TGTGCCAGCAGCCCCACGACAGGGGGGAATTCACCCCTCCACTTT. V and J are TRBV7-6 and TRBJ1-6; 9 bases are shared with TRBD1. V was clipped by 5 bases and J by 7 bases; unmatched bases: 6. Germline loops: CDR1 SGHVS, CDR2 FNYEAQ. The CDR3 extends over 15 amino acids.